This T cell receptor (beta chain) was captured by sequencing in a study of identical twins. Study-level results: Models underestimated out-of-frame TCR alpha sharing in monozygotic twins.

This clonotype was seen a handful of times. What it binds is not known. Via MiXCR, TCRdb re-called the 5' RACE reads, giving one row per CDR3 protein. The table has 200,000 to 250,000 distinct CDR3 sequences, over 5% seen once. The CDR3 contains 15 residues. Germline V lookup: CDR1 SGHTA, CDR2 FQGNSA. Trimming removed 5 bases from V and 2 bases from J, with 15 bases in between. All donors were healthy, and all were Caucasian. This sample was also put to use in a study of T cells expressing NK-cell markers. As reported in that work: Restriction of sorting to alpha-beta TCR T cells was accomplished in several experiments using an anti-gamma-delta TCR antibody. As a fraction of CD8+ T cells, dominant NKG2C+ clonotypes reached about 1.0-8% in over 5 donors.

Input material: CD8+ T cells sorted from blood. The genes are TRBV7-2 and TRBJ1-1, with D hard to call. The source is a woman between 18 and 30 years old in good health. The CDR3 reads CASSKQPPPNTEAFF. CDR3 nucleotides: TGTGCCAGCAGCAAACAGCCACCGCCCAACACTGAAGCTTTCTTT.